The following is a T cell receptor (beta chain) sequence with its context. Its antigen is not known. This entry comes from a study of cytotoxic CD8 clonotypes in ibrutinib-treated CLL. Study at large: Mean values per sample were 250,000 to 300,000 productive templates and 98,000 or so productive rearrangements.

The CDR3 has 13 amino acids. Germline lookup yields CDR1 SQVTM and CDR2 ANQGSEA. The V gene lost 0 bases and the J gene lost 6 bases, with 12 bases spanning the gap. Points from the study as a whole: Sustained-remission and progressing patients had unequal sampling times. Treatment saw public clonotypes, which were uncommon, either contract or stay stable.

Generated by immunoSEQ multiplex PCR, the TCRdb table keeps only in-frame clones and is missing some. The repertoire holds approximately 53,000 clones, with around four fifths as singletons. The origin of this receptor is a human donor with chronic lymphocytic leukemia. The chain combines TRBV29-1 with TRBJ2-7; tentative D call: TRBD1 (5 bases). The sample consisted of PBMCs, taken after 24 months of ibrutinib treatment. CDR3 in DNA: TGCAGCGTTGAAGATGGGGTAGGGGTCGAGCAGTACTTC. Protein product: CSVEDGVGVEQYF.